This TCR beta chain came from a study of vaccination and CD4 T cells after COVID-19. In the study overall: Overlapping peptides covering the spike proteins of SARS-CoV-2, HCoV-NL63, HCoV-OC43 and HCoV-229E were added to stimulate cells.

An Oncomine TCR Beta short-read assay was used to sequence the DNA from cultured CD4+ T cells. From the PCR reads, TCRdb called clonotypes with MiXCR, one entry per CDR3 protein. Altogether approximately 10,000 distinct CDR3 sequences are present, 50% to 65% being singletons, with the ten largest covering about 7.3%. Notes on this clonotype: Its matching antigen is unknown.

Trimming cost V 1 base and J 11 bases, with 26 bases left between them. The CDR3 spans 16 residues. Germline CDR1 reads DFQATT; CDR2 reads SNEGSKA (reference sequence). The treatment was: approximately 10-day PBMC culture with coronavirus spike peptide pools or control peptides (ViraFEST assay). The V gene is TRBV20-1, the J gene TRBJ1-1; D gene unclear. The sequence derives from a human donor who had recovered from COVID-19. The sequenced sample consisted of CD4+ T cells from blood, cultured in vitro. CDR3 residues: CSARVGVFKKAGAAFF. CDR3 sequence (DNA): TGCAGTGCTAGAGTTGGTGTGTTTAAGAAGGCCGGCGCGGCTTTCTTT.